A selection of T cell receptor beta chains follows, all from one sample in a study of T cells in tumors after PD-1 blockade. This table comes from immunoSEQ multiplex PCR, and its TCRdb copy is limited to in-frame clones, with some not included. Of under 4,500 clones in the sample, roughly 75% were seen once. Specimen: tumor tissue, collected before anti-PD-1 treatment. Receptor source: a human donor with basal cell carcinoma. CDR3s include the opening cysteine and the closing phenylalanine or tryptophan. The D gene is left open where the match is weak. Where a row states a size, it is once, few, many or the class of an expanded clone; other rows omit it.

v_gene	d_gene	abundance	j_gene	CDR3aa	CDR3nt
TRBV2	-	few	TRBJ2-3	CASSVGVVADTQYF	TGTGCCAGCAGTGTGGGAGTTGTCGCAGATACGCAGTATTTT
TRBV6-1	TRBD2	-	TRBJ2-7	CASSEITSGGGEQYF	TGTGCCAGCAGTGAAATAACTAGCGGGGGTGGAGAGCAGTACTTC
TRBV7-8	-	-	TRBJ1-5	CASSLARNQPQHF	TGTGCCAGCAGCTTAGCGCGCAATCAGCCCCAGCATTTT
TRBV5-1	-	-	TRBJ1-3	CASSLRGGYDGNTIYF	TGCGCCAGCAGCTTGAGGGGCGGTTACGATGGAAACACCATATATTTT
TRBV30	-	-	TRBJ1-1	CAWRRGEAFF	TGTGCCTGGAGGCGGGGTGAAGCTTTCTTT
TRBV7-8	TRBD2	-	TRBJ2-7	CASSADTSGGWYEQYF	TGTGCCAGCAGCGCCGATACTAGCGGGGGTTGGTACGAGCAGTACTTC
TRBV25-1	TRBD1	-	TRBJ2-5	CASSKQGHQETQYF	TGTGCCAGCAGTAAACAGGGGCACCAAGAGACCCAGTACTTC
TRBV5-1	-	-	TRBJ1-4	CASSVGEATNEKLFF	TGCGCCAGCAGTGTAGGGGAAGCAACTAATGAAAAACTGTTTTTT
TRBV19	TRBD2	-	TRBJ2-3	CASSGGGAGTDTQYF	TGTGCCAGTAGTGGCGGGGGGGCTGGTACAGATACGCAGTATTTT
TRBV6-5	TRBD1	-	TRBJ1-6	CASSLRQGGNSPLHF	TGTGCCAGCAGCCTGCGACAGGGGGGTAATTCACCCCTCCACTTT
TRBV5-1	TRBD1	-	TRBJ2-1	CASSPGTGYYNEQFF	TGCGCCAGCAGCCCCGGGACAGGGTACTACAATGAGCAGTTCTTC
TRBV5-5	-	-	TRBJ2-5	CASKGQLLQETQYF	TGTGCCAGCAAAGGACAGCTCCTCCAAGAGACCCAGTACTTC
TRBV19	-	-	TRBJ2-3	CASALTWDTDTQYF	TGTGCCAGTGCACTAACTTGGGACACAGATACGCAGTATTTT
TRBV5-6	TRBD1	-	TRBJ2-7	CASSPPTGTYEQYF	TGTGCCAGCAGCCCCCCGACAGGGACCTACGAGCAGTACTTC
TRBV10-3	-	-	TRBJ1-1	CAISPLTGNTEAFF	TGTGCCATCAGCCCCCTTACAGGGAACACTGAAGCTTTCTTT
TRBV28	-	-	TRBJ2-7	CASGLDGYEQYF	TGTGCCAGCGGGTTGGACGGCTACGAGCAGTACTTC
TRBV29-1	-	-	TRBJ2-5	CSARGSGTGETQYF	TGCAGCGCACGAGGGTCCGGGACTGGGGAGACCCAGTACTTC
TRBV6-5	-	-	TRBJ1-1	CASSFSMNTEAFF	TGTGCCAGCAGTTTTTCCATGAACACTGAAGCTTTCTTT
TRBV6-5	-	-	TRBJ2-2	CASSYSEGAGELFF	TGTGCCAGCAGTTACTCGGAGGGGGCCGGGGAGCTGTTTTTT
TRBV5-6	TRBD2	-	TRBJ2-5	CASSRTSGAVLKETQYF	TGTGCCAGCAGCCGCACTAGCGGGGCGGTATTAAAAGAGACCCAGTACTTC
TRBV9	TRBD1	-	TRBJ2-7	CASSEGADSYEQYF	TGTGCCAGCAGCGAGGGGGCAGACTCCTACGAGCAGTACTTC
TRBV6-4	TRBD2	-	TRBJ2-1	CASSPQRGMTYNEQFF	TGTGCCAGCAGCCCACAGCGGGGGATGACCTACAATGAGCAGTTCTTC
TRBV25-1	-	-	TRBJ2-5	CASSPGERGTQYF	TGTGCCAGCAGTCCTGGGGAGAGGGGGACCCAGTACTTC
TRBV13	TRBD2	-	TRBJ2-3	CASSPRGLAGGLDTQYF	TGTGCCAGCAGCCCTAGGGGACTAGCGGGGGGATTAGATACGCAGTATTTT
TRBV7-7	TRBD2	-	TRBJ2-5	CASSSDRTSGQETQYF	TGTGCCAGCAGCTCAGATCGGACTAGCGGCCAAGAGACCCAGTACTTC
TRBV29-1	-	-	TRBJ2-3	CSVDRTDMASQYF	TGCAGCGTAGACAGGACCGACATGGCATCGCAGTATTTT
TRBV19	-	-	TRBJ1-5	CASSIRYHALWEVSNQPQHF	TGTGCCAGTAGTATAAGGTACCACGCGCTTTGGGAAGTTAGCAATCAGCCCCAGCATTTT
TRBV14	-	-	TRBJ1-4	CASSQERRTNEKLFF	TGTGCCAGCAGCCAAGAGCGACGGACTAATGAAAAACTGTTTTTT
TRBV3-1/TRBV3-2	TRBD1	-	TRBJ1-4	CASSQGWDRRYEKLFF	TGTGCCAGCAGCCAAGGATGGGACAGGAGGTACGAAAAACTGTTTTTT
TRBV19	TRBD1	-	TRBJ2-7	CASSISAGQDYEQYF	TGTGCCAGTAGTATAAGTGCGGGACAGGACTACGAGCAGTACTTC
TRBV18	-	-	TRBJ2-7	CASSPGTDNYEQYF	TGTGCCAGCTCACCAGGGACGGATAACTACGAGCAGTACTTC
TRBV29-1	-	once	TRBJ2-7	CSVEGGAGVNEQYF	TGCAGCGTTGAGGGCGGGGCAGGGGTAAACGAGCAGTACTTC
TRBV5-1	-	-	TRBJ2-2	CASTDRLNTGELFF	TGCGCCAGCACGGACAGATTAAACACCGGGGAGCTGTTTTTT
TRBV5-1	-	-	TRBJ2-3	CASSSSTDTQYF	TGCGCCAGCAGCTCTAGCACAGATACGCAGTATTTT
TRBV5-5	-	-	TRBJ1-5	CASSLGLYSNQPQHF	TGTGCCAGCAGCTTGGGACTATATAGCAATCAGCCCCAGCATTTT
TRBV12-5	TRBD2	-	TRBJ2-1	CASGLSAGTYNEQFF	TGTGCTAGTGGTTTGTCAGCGGGGACCTACAATGAGCAGTTCTTC
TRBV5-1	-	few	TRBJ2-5	CASSPGERDETQYF	TGCGCCAGCAGTCCCGGGGAAAGGGATGAGACCCAGTACTTC
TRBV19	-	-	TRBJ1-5	CATAGFNQPQHF	TGTGCCACCGCAGGGTTTAATCAGCCCCAGCATTTT
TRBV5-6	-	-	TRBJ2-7	CASSSFGDISYEQYF	TGTGCCAGCAGCTCGTTTGGGGACATTTCCTACGAGCAGTACTTC
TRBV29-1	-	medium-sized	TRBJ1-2	CSGAWGDGYTF	TGCAGCGGGGCCTGGGGGGATGGCTACACCTTC
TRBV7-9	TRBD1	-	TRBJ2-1	CASSPRGQGNYNEQFF	TGTGCCAGCAGCCCCCGAGGACAGGGCAACTACAATGAGCAGTTCTTC
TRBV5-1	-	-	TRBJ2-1	CASSADTTGTYNEQFF	TGCGCCAGCAGCGCTGATACGACAGGGACTTACAATGAGCAGTTCTTC
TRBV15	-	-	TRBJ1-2	CATSRDRAPGGGYTF	TGTGCCACCAGCAGAGATAGAGCCCCCGGTGGTGGCTACACCTTC
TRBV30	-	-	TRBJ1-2	CAWSVGRPTF	TGTGCCTGGAGTGTAGGGCGTCCCACCTTC
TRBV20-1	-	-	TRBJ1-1	CSADTEAFF	TGCAGTGCCGACACTGAAGCTTTCTTT
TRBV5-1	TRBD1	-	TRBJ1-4	CASSLIGTGDTEKLFF	TGCGCCAGCAGCTTGATCGGGACAGGGGATACCGAAAAACTGTTTTTT
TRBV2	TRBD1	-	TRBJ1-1	CASSELGQMNTEAFF	TGTGCCAGCAGTGAGTTGGGACAGATGAACACTGAAGCTTTCTTT
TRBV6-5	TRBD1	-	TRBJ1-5	CASRLTGGNQPQHF	TGTGCCAGCAGGCTGACAGGGGGCAATCAGCCCCAGCATTTT
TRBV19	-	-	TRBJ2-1	CASSIRNEQFF	TGTGCCAGTAGTATACGAAATGAGCAGTTCTTC
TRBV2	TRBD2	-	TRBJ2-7	CASSGNSGGADEQYF	TGTGCCAGCAGTGGCAATAGCGGGGGGGCCGACGAGCAGTACTTC
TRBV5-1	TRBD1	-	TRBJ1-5	CASSLGTGGNQPQHF	TGCGCCAGCAGCTTGGGGACAGGGGGCAATCAGCCCCAGCATTTT
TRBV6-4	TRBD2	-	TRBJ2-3	CASSDSSGGSTDTQYF	TGTGCCAGCAGTGACTCGAGCGGGGGTAGCACAGATACGCAGTATTTT
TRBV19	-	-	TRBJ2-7	CASSIGGLSYEQYF	TGTGCCAGTAGTATTGGAGGGCTCTCCTACGAGCAGTACTTC
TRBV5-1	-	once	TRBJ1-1	CASSDGNRETNTEAFF	TGCGCCAGCAGCGACGGGAACAGGGAGACGAACACTGAAGCTTTCTTT
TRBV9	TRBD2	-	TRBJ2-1	CASSVASRGGAREQFF	TGTGCCAGCAGCGTAGCTTCGCGGGGGGGCGCGCGGGAGCAGTTCTTC
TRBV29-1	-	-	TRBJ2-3	CSVSLTEGWGDTQYF	TGCAGCGTTTCTCTGACGGAGGGTTGGGGAGATACGCAGTATTTT
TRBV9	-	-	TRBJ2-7	CASSVEGGPNYEQYF	TGTGCCAGCAGCGTAGAAGGAGGGCCGAACTACGAGCAGTACTTC
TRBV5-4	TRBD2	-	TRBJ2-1	CASTAGGTLRNEQFF	TGTGCCAGTACAGCGGGGGGTACTCTACGTAATGAGCAGTTCTTC